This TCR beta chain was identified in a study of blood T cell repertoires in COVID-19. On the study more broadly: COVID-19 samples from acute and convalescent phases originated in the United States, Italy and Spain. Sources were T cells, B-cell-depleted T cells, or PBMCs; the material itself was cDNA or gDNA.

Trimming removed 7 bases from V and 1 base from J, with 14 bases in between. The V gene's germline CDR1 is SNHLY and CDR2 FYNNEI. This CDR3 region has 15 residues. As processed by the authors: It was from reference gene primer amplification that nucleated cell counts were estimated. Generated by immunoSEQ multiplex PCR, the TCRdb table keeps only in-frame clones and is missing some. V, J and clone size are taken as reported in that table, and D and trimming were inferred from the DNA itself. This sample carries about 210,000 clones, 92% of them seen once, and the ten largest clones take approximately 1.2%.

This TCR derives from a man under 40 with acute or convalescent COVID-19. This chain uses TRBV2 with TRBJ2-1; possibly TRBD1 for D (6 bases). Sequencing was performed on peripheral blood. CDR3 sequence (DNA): TGTGCCAGCACTGCACAGGGTCTATCCTACAATGAGCAGTTCTTC. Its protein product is CASTAQGLSYNEQFF.